The 7 T cell receptor beta chains in this list originate from one sample, sequenced in a study of T cells after yellow fever vaccination. A single record per CDR3 protein comes from TCRdb applying MiXCR to the 5' RACE reads. This sample has about 300,000 distinct CDR3 sequences, with about 10% found just once. This specimen consisted of CD4+ T cells sorted from PBMCs, obtained 5 days after the yellow fever booster vaccination. The receptor set was obtained from a man younger than 30 who received the YFV17D yellow fever vaccine.

This clonotype was observed a handful of times. The chain carries TRBV28 and TRBJ1-4, with 9 bases aligning to TRBD1. This CDR3 comprises 15 residues. Germline V lookup: CDR1 MDHEN, CDR2 SYDVKM. V was pared by 6 bases and J by 5 bases, with 7 bases of the junction left unmatched. CDR3 bases: TGTGCCAGCAGGACCCCGGGACAGGGAAATGAAAAACTGTTTTTT. Amino acid sequence: CASRTPGQGNEKLFF.

The sample holds many counts of this clonotype. The chain has TRBV19 and TRBJ2-3; no clear D gene. The CDR3 spans 13 residues. Germline-derived CDR1 and CDR2 are LNHDA and SQIVND (reference sequence). The V gene lost 9 bases and the J gene lost 0 bases, with 10 bases spanning the gap. CDR3 region: CASSSFSTDTQYF. In DNA form, the CDR3 reads TGTGCCAGCTCTAGTTTTAGCACAGATACGCAGTATTTT.

This clonotype turned up a few times. The genes are TRBV3-1 and TRBJ2-3, with 7 bases identical to TRBD2. V lost 0 bases to trimming and J lost 0 bases; unmatched junction nucleotides: 3. CDR3 length: 16 amino acids. The V gene's germline CDR1 is LGHDT and CDR2 YNNKEL (reference sequence). CDR3 in amino acids: CASSQELRGSTDTQYF. DNA for the CDR3: TGTGCCAGCAGCCAAGAGTTGCGGGGGAGCACAGATACGCAGTATTTT.

This clonotype was recorded many times. This sequence joins TRBV28 and TRBJ2-6; D ambiguous. Germline loops: CDR1 MDHEN, CDR2 SYDVKM. CDR3 length: 14 amino acids. Trimming removed 2 bases from V and 1 base from J, with 3 bases in between. As DNA, the CDR3 is TGTGCCAGCAGTTTACATTCTGGGGCCAACGTCCTGACTTTC. This sequence encodes CASSLHSGANVLTF.

This clonotype showed up just a few times. The rearrangement uses TRBV11-2 and TRBJ1-6; 9 nucleotides agree with TRBD1. Germline values: CDR1 SGHAT, CDR2 FQNNGV. The CDR3 contains 15 residues. With 0 bases clipped from V and 7 bases from J, the junction kept 1 base outside the gene matches. In DNA form, the CDR3 reads TGTGCCAGCAGCTTAGATACAGGGGGCAATTCACCCCTCCACTTT. Amino acid sequence: CASSLDTGGNSPLHF.

The chain links TRBV2 to TRBJ2-3, with 9 bases aligning to TRBD2. CDR1 and CDR2 from the germline V gene are SNHLY and FYNNEI. CDR3 length equals 15 residues. The CDR3 is CASRRAGGPIDTQYF. The CDR3 region has the DNA TGTGCAAGCCGCCGGGCGGGGGGGCCTATAGATACGCAGTATTTT.

The gene calls are TRBV7-3 and TRBJ2-3; 12 bases agree with TRBD2. V shed 6 bases and J 0 bases; nucleotides not matched to a gene: 4. The CDR3 covers 16 residues. The germline gives CDR1 SGHTA, CDR2 FQGTGA. CDR3 sequence reads: CASSPGTSGSTDTQYF. CDR3 coding DNA: TGTGCCAGCAGTCCCGGGACTAGCGGGAGCACAGATACGCAGTATTTT.